A selection of T cell receptor beta chains follows, all from one sample in a study of read filtering for tumor transcriptome and immune sequencing. TCRdb redid the calling of the reads with MiXCR, one entry per CDR3 protein. The table lists under 150,000 distinct CDR3 sequences, 13% of them singletons, with about 8.6% in the top ten. Sequenced input: a population of CD138-negative cells sorted from bone marrow. These receptors were obtained from a donor aged 40 or over with multiple myeloma. Each CDR3 is given with its conserved first and last residue.

V: TRBV2
J: TRBJ1-2
CDR3: CASRGGRLNYGYTF

V: TRBV19
J: TRBJ2-5
CDR3: CASSTEYQETQYF

V: TRBV5-1
J: TRBJ1-4
CDR3: CASSLAFPTNEKLFF

V: TRBV7-9
J: TRBJ2-7
CDR3: CASSLVGSGMGYEQYF

V: TRBV20-1
J: TRBJ2-1
CDR3: CSVILGLAGFEQFF

V: TRBV10-3
J: TRBJ1-1
CDR3: CAISGRVNTEAFF

V: TRBV6-2/TRBV6-3
J: TRBJ2-5
CDR3: CASSSGSDSKETQYF

V: TRBV6-6
J: TRBJ1-5
CDR3: CASRLSGEFQPQHF

V: TRBV6-2/TRBV6-3
J: TRBJ2-1
CDR3: CASSYPGLSGAGEQFF

V: TRBV19
J: TRBJ2-7
CDR3: CASSGAGTSSYELYF

V: TRBV19
J: TRBJ2-5
CDR3: CASSSVGRETQYF

V: TRBV7-9
J: TRBJ2-1
CDR3: CASSLGASGSPYNEQFF

V: TRBV7-2
J: TRBJ2-1
CDR3: CASSLAGPVYNEQFF

V: TRBV6-1
J: TRBJ2-7
CDR3: CASSEAWVMGYEQYF

V: TRBV29-1
J: TRBJ1-2
CDR3: CSVEQGHYTF

V: TRBV29-1
J: TRBJ2-7
CDR3: CSVADRGDYEQYF

V: TRBV25-1
J: TRBJ2-5
CDR3: CASSPLGGEETQYF

V: TRBV24-1
J: TRBJ2-1
CDR3: CATRSTGGSYNEQFF

V: TRBV2
J: TRBJ2-1
CDR3: CASSDWAQFF

V: TRBV7-9
J: TRBJ2-2
CDR3: CASSFRYGRWLDQGLIGELFF

V: TRBV11-2
J: TRBJ2-1
CDR3: CASSLLRSSYNEQCF

V: TRBV11-2
J: TRBJ2-3
CDR3: CASSLRISGFTDTQYF

V: TRBV4-2
J: TRBJ2-7
CDR3: CASTASSGTENYEQYF

V: TRBV6-5
J: TRBJ2-7
CDR3: CASGFNYEQYF

V: TRBV7-2
J: TRBJ2-2
CDR3: CASSANVLAGTGELFF

V: TRBV11-2
J: TRBJ2-6
CDR3: CATTPMRRSGANVLTF

V: TRBV7-9
J: TRBJ1-6
CDR3: CASSLGAPLHF